The rows below give T cell receptor beta chains drawn from one sample of a study of blood T cell repertoires in COVID-19. Profiled with immunoSEQ multiplex PCR; TCRdb holds only in-frame clones, not every one. The sample shows some 180,000 clones, around 82% of them seen only once. What was sequenced was PBMCs or T cells enriched from blood (not recorded which). The receptors shown here come from an older woman with acute COVID-19. CDR3s include the opening cysteine and the closing phenylalanine or tryptophan. The D gene is left open where the match is weak. Size is omitted from some rows. Given values are once, few, many or a class for expanded clones.

>TRBV4-3|NA|TRBJ1-4|NA
TGCGCCAGCAGCCAAGATCCGAGGGGGGGTGTAGGGGAAAAACTGTTTTTT
CASSQDPRGGVGEKLFF
>TRBV3-1/TRBV3-2|NA|TRBJ1-6|NA
TGTGCCAGCAGCCCTCCGCCGCCTCGACAGGAGAGCTCCTATAATTCACCCCTCCACTTT
CASSPPPPRQESSYNSPLHF
>TRBV7-2|NA|TRBJ2-6|NA
TGTGCCAGCAGCCTACCAACAGGGTCTGGGGCCAACGTCCTGACTTTC
CASSLPTGSGANVLTF
>TRBV6-5|once|TRBJ2-7|TRBD2
TGTGCCAGCAGTCCGGGAGGCGAGCAGTACTTC
CASSPGGEQYF
>TRBV9|few|TRBJ1-5|NA
TGTGCCAGCAGCGTTGGCGGGAGTCTCAATCAGCCCCAGCATTTT
CASSVGGSLNQPQHF
>TRBV5-4|NA|TRBJ1-2|NA
TGTGCCAGCAGCCCTGCCCTAATGGACTATGGCTACACCTTC
CASSPALMDYGYTF
>TRBV19|NA|TRBJ1-2|NA
TGTGCCAGTAGCCCCGCGGGGGGTGGCTACACCTTC
CASSPAGGGYTF
>TRBV9|NA|TRBJ1-3|NA
TGTGCCAGCAGCGTTGCCCCCGGAGGAGGAAACACCATATATTTT
CASSVAPGGGNTIYF
>TRBV19|once|TRBJ1-1|NA
TGTGCCAGTAGTATTAGGCAGGTGAACACTGAAGCTTTCTTT
CASSIRQVNTEAFF
>TRBV7-9|NA|TRBJ2-1|TRBD2
TGTGCCAGCAGCCTAGGGTGGACTAGCGTCTACAATGAGCAGTTCTTC
CASSLGWTSVYNEQFF
>TRBV12-3/TRBV12-4|once|TRBJ2-1|TRBD2
TGTGCCAGCAGTCCTGGGGGGGGTTATGAGCAGTTCTTC
CASSPGGGYEQFF
>TRBV6-5|NA|TRBJ2-6|NA
TGTGCCAGCAGTCAGGTTCTCTCTGGGGCCAACGTCCTGACTTTC
CASSQVLSGANVLTF
>TRBV25-1|NA|TRBJ1-2|TRBD1
TGTGCCAGCAGTAGGGACAGGGACAACTATGGCTACACCTTC
CASSRDRDNYGYTF
>TRBV10-3|NA|TRBJ1-2|TRBD1
TGTGCCATCAGTGTCAACAGGGGGCCCGAGGAGGGCTACACCTTC
CAISVNRGPEEGYTF
>TRBV28|NA|TRBJ2-1|NA
TGTGCCAGCAGACTTAGGGGGATAAAAGGATCGGGACATTTCAACTACAATGAGCAGTTCTTC
CASRLRGIKGSGHFNYNEQFF
>TRBV28|NA|TRBJ2-6|NA
TGTGCCAGCAGTTCTGAAGGGGCTGGGGCCAACGTCCTGACTTTC
CASSSEGAGANVLTF
>TRBV7-9|NA|TRBJ2-1|NA
TGTGCCAGCAGCTCAACATCATGGCCGTACAATGAGCAGTTCTTC
CASSSTSWPYNEQFF
>TRBV7-2|NA|TRBJ2-1|TRBD1
TGTGCCAGCAGCTTAGCAGGGGGCTTAAGCAATGAGCAGTTCTTC
CASSLAGGLSNEQFF
>TRBV10-2|NA|TRBJ2-7|TRBD2
TGCGCCAGCAGGATTCTAGGGACTAGCGGATACGAGCAGTACTTC
CASRILGTSGYEQYF
>TRBV7-9|few|TRBJ1-2|NA
TGTGCCAGCAGCTTAGCAGGGGCCTACACCTTC
CASSLAGAYTF
>TRBV5-4|NA|TRBJ1-5|NA
TGTGCCAGCAGCTTCGGAGGGAGCGTCAATCAGCCCCAGCATTTT
CASSFGGSVNQPQHF
>TRBV9|NA|TRBJ2-1|NA
TGTGCCAGCAGCGTAGCTAGCTCCTACAATGAGCAGTTCTTC
CASSVASSYNEQFF
>TRBV7-8|NA|TRBJ1-5|NA
TGTGCCAGCAGCTTACCAGGGTCCGAGCCCCAGCATTTT
CASSLPGSEPQHF
>TRBV2|NA|TRBJ1-4|TRBD1
TGTGCCAGCAGTGTGGGACAGGGCCGCGAAAAACTGTTTTTT
CASSVGQGREKLFF
>TRBV27|NA|TRBJ1-2|NA
TGTGCCAGCAAGCCGGACAGATTTGGCTACACCTTC
CASKPDRFGYTF
>TRBV2|NA|TRBJ2-2|TRBD1
TGTGCCAGCAGTGGACAGGGTAGGAACGGGGAGCTGTTTTTT
CASSGQGRNGELFF
>TRBV29-1|NA|TRBJ2-3|TRBD2
TGCAGCGTGGGTATAGCGGGAGGGCCAAATACGCAGTATTTT
CSVGIAGGPNTQYF
>TRBV7-2|few|TRBJ1-1|NA
TGTGCCAGCAGCCCAGGCTCCAGTGGAGGGGTTACTGAAGCTTTCTTT
CASSPGSSGGVTEAFF
>TRBV14|NA|TRBJ2-1|TRBD2
TGTGCCAGCAGCCAAGATCGAGGGAGGGGGCAGTTCTTC
CASSQDRGRGQFF
>TRBV6-5|NA|TRBJ1-3|TRBD1
TGTGCCAGCAGTTCCGGGACAGGGTTCTCTGGAAACACCATATATTTT
CASSSGTGFSGNTIYF
>TRBV15|NA|TRBJ2-1|TRBD2
TGTGCCACCAGCAGTAGGGCGGGAGTCCGGTACAATGAGCAGTTCTTC
CATSSRAGVRYNEQFF
>TRBV7-2|NA|TRBJ1-1|NA
TGTGCCAGCAGCACCCAGGGCGGCCTGAACACTGAAGCTTTCTTT
CASSTQGGLNTEAFF
>TRBV6-2/TRBV6-3|NA|TRBJ1-6|TRBD1
TGTGCCAGCAGTTACCGTACAGGGGGCAATTCACCCCTCCACTTT
CASSYRTGGNSPLHF
>TRBV19|NA|TRBJ2-3|TRBD2
TGTGCCAGTAGTATCGATCGCGGGGGGGAGGTTACGCAGTATTTT
CASSIDRGGEVTQYF
>TRBV5-1|NA|TRBJ2-1|TRBD2
TGCGCCAGCAGCTTCCCGGGACTAGCGGGGACCTCCTACAATGAGCAGTTCTTC
CASSFPGLAGTSYNEQFF
>TRBV13|NA|TRBJ2-2|NA
TGTGCCAGCAGCTTAAGAGGCCTCCCCGGGGAGCTGTTTTTT
CASSLRGLPGELFF
>TRBV3-1/TRBV3-2|NA|TRBJ1-3|NA
TGTGCCAGCATACAGGGAAACTCTGGAAACACCATATATTTT
CASIQGNSGNTIYF
>TRBV18|few|TRBJ1-1|NA
TGTGCCAGCTCACCGGGCCAGGGGTCCTCGAACACTGAAGCTTTCTTT
CASSPGQGSSNTEAFF
>TRBV30|NA|TRBJ1-2|NA
TGTGCCTGGAGTGTGGGCCAATACTATGGCTACACCTTC
CAWSVGQYYGYTF
>TRBV27|NA|TRBJ2-5|NA
TGTGCCAGCAGCCTTGGAGGGAGAGGGGAGACCCAGTACTTC
CASSLGGRGETQYF
>TRBV7-8|once|TRBJ2-1|TRBD2
TGTGCCAGCAGCTTAGCGCGTGTCGGGAGGAACAATGAGCAGTTCTTC
CASSLARVGRNNEQFF
>TRBV5-1|NA|TRBJ1-6|NA
TGCGCCAGCAGCTTACAGGGCCTTCATAATTCACCCCTCCACTTT
CASSLQGLHNSPLHF
>TRBV7-2|NA|TRBJ2-3|NA
TGTGCCAGCAGCTGGAATAGCGGTTTGGGCACAGATACGCAGTATTTT
CASSWNSGLGTDTQYF
>TRBV7-9|NA|TRBJ1-2|TRBD1
TGTGCCAGCAGCTTAGAGGGACAGGGGAGTGGCTACACCTTC
CASSLEGQGSGYTF
>TRBV11-2|NA|TRBJ1-2|TRBD1
TGTGCCAGCCGAAAATTAGGACAGGACTATGGCTACACCTTC
CASRKLGQDYGYTF
>TRBV6-5|NA|TRBJ2-3|TRBD1
TGTGCCAGCAGTCGGGACAGGCTCACAGATACGCAGTATTTT
CASSRDRLTDTQYF
>TRBV4-1|once|TRBJ2-7|TRBD2
TGCGCCAGCAGCCACCAAGAATTGAGGCGGGGGGTTCCCTACGAGCAGTACTTC
CASSHQELRRGVPYEQYF
>TRBV19|once|TRBJ1-2|NA
TGTGCCAGTAGACAGGGTCATGGCTACACCTTC
CASRQGHGYTF
>TRBV3-1/TRBV3-2|NA|TRBJ2-3|NA
TGTGCCAGCAGCCAATTGTCCGGACACAGAAGCACAGATACGCAGTATTTT
CASSQLSGHRSTDTQYF
>TRBV9|NA|TRBJ2-2|NA
TGTGCCAGCACCGGAGGGACAGTTACCGGGGAGCTGTTTTTT
CASTGGTVTGELFF
>TRBV7-2|NA|TRBJ2-2|TRBD2
TGTGCCAGCAGTAGACTAGCGGGGGCATCGAACACCGGGGAGCTGTTTTTT
CASSRLAGASNTGELFF
>TRBV9|NA|TRBJ2-2|NA
TGTGCCAGCAGCGTGACTGGCACCGGGGAGCTGTTTTTT
CASSVTGTGELFF
>TRBV4-1|NA|TRBJ2-7|TRBD2
TGCGCCAGCAGCCAAGGGGTCCTAGCGGACCTAATGTACGAGCAGTACTTC
CASSQGVLADLMYEQYF
>TRBV11-2|NA|TRBJ2-5|TRBD1
TGTGCCAGCAGCTCGGGATGGACAGGGCGAAGGGAGACCCAGTACTTC
CASSSGWTGRRETQYF
>TRBV19|NA|TRBJ2-7|TRBD1
TGTGCCACCGGGACAGGGGGTAGCTACGAGCAGTACTTC
CATGTGGSYEQYF
>TRBV4-2|NA|TRBJ2-7|TRBD2
TGTGCCAGCAGCCCTTCAGAGGGACTAGCGGGAGTGGACGAGCAGTACTTC
CASSPSEGLAGVDEQYF